The 31 T cell receptor beta chains below were found in one sample sequenced in a study of blood T cell repertoires in COVID-19 (dated by TCRdb to the early 2020s). The library relied on the immunoSEQ multiplex PCR assay. Sourced from immuneACCESS, this table was stored by TCRdb with only in-frame sequences that have V and J called. A share of the clones is absent; for the studies checked, an unresolved V gene accounts for under half, and the remainder has no known explanation. For this sample the table gives 9,500 to 13,000 clones, of which nearly 90% were detected only once. The ten largest clones capture roughly 6.2% of the sample. Sequencing was carried out using peripheral blood. The origin of the receptors is a human donor in a cohort sampled during active COVID-19.

This chain connects TRBV9 to TRBJ2-7, with 9 bases fitting TRBD1. CDR3 size: 14 residues. CDR1 is SGDLS, CDR2 YYNGEE, per germline. The trim removed 2 bases at V and 5 bases at J, leaving 5 bases unmatched. The CDR3 protein is CASSVGTGRDEQYF. Here the CDR3 DNA reads TGTGCCAGCAGCGTTGGGACAGGGAGGGACGAGCAGTACTTC.

The chain couples TRBV7-9 to TRBJ1-1; D ambiguous. The CDR3 spans 14 residues. The germline V gene has CDR1 SEHNR and CDR2 FQNEAQ (reference sequence). V was cut by 5 bases and J by 8 bases, with 18 bases left in between. CDR3 loop: CASSPKSPAAEAFF. The CDR3 coding sequence is TGTGCCAGCAGCCCTAAGAGCCCTGCGGCCGAAGCTTTCTTT. The whole variable domain, filled in from reference TRBV7-9 and TRBJ1-1, reads DTGVSQNPRHKITKRGQNVTFRCDPISEHNRLYWYRQTLGQGPEFLTYFQNEAQLEKSRLLSDRFSAERPKGSFSTLEIQRTEQGDSAMYLCASSPKSPAAEAFFGQGTRLTVV.

V and J are TRBV3-1 (or the pseudogene TRBV3-2) and TRBJ1-1, with D possibly being TRBD1 (5 bases). Germline V gene sequence: CDR1 LGHDT, CDR2 YNNKEL (reference sequence). The germline V and J ends were trimmed by 1 base and 5 bases, with 8 bases remaining between them. The CDR3 loop spans 13 amino acids. CDR3 sequence: CASSQGGGTEAFF. CDR3 nucleotide sequence: TGTGCCAGCAGCCAAGGGGGGGGGACTGAAGCTTTCTTT.

The table lists this clone with a count of one. The rearrangement joins TRBV6-2 or TRBV6-3 to TRBJ1-2; 8 bases align to TRBD1. Germline V gives CDR1 MNHEY, CDR2 SVGEGT. V lost 2 bases, J lost 3 bases, and 5 bases stayed unmatched. The CDR3 is 15 residues long. DNA for the CDR3: TGTGCCAGCAGTTACCCAGGGGGCGCAGACTATGGCTACACCTTC. It encodes CASSYPGGADYGYTF.

As to this clone: One junction end disagrees with the germline gene, perhaps due to a read error. The chain couples TRBV7-7 to TRBJ2-7, with D unresolved. Germline CDR1 is SSHAT and CDR2 is FNYEAQ (reference sequence). The CDR3 has 14 amino acids. The CDR3 region has the DNA TGTGCTAGCAGCCCTGGCCTAGGAACGGGTGAGCAGTACTTC. Translating gives CASSPGLGTGEQYF.

V gene TRBV5-1 combines with J gene TRBJ2-3; 9 positions match TRBD2. The CDR3 is 13 residues long. V trimming: 4 bases; J trimming: 5 bases; junction bases outside the gene matches: 2. Looked up from germline, CDR1 is SGHRS and CDR2 is YFSETQ. In DNA form, the CDR3 reads TGCGCCAGCAGCCTGACTAGCGGAGATACGCAGTATTTT. Its translation: CASSLTSGDTQYF.

The rearrangement joins TRBV29-1 to TRBJ2-7; 8 nucleotides line up with TRBD1. This CDR3 region has 12 residues. The trim removed 7 bases at V and 5 bases at J, leaving 7 bases unmatched. From germline, CDR1 is SQVTM and CDR2 ANQGSEA. CDR3 sequence reads: CSALTGVDEQYF. The CDR3 DNA follows: TGCAGCGCCTTGACAGGGGTAGACGAGCAGTACTTC.

Only one count was recorded for this clone. The genes are TRBV7-9 and TRBJ2-1, with D possibly TRBD1 on 6 matching bases. Germline assignment: CDR1 SEHNR and CDR2 FQNEAQ (reference sequence). The V and J ends lost 5 bases and 9 bases respectively, with 17 bases between them. This CDR3 region has 14 residues. DNA of the CDR3: TGTGCCAGCAGCCAACTACAGGGAGAGGTTGAGCAGTTCTTC. Its protein product is CASSQLQGEVEQFF. Full variable domain (outside the CDR3, taken from reference TRBV7-9 and TRBJ2-1): DTGVSQNPRHKITKRGQNVTFRCDPISEHNRLYWYRQTLGQGPEFLTYFQNEAQLEKSRLLSDRFSAERPKGSFSTLEIQRTEQGDSAMYLCASSQLQGEVEQFFGPGTRLTVL.

The CDR3 here is CASSAQTGISNQPQHF. CDR3 nucleotide sequence: TGTGCCAGCAGTGCCCAAACAGGGATTAGCAATCAGCCCCAGCATTTT. This sequence joins TRBV2 and TRBJ1-5; D is possibly TRBD1 (6 bases). CDR1 and CDR2 from the germline V gene are SNHLY and FYNNEI. This CDR3 is built from 16 residues. V was shortened by 4 bases and J by 0 bases, with 13 bases between the two germline ends.

This clone is a singleton in its sample. The chain has TRBV21-1 and TRBJ2-7; the table's TRBD1 call for D was not verified on the DNA. TRBV21-1 is annotated as a pseudogene. The CDR3 runs to 15 residues. CDR3 DNA sequence: TGTGCCAGCAGCAAAGCGGGGCAGGCCACCTACGAGCAGTACTTC. This translates into CASSKAGQATYEQYF.

This chain links TRBV7-6 with TRBJ2-1; D not certain. Trimming left V 3 bases short and J 9 bases short, with 6 bases between. This CDR3 is built from 11 residues. Per germline, CDR1 SGHVS and CDR2 FNYEAQ. The CDR3 nucleotides are TGTGCCAGCAGCTTTTCGGGTGAGCAGTTCTTC. This codes for CASSFSGEQFF.

V and J are TRBV5-1 and TRBJ1-4, with 9 bases identical to TRBD1. V dropped 4 bases and J dropped 7; count of bases not matched to a gene: 8. The germline CDR1 and CDR2 sequences are SGHRS and YFSETQ. CDR3 length equals 15 residues. In DNA, the CDR3 is TGCGCCAGCAGCCCCGGGACAGGGTTTGTTGAAAAACTGTTTTTT. It encodes CASSPGTGFVEKLFF.

V and J are TRBV6-1 and TRBJ1-3; D uncertain. This CDR3 contains 16 residues. Germline values: CDR1 MNHNS, CDR2 SASEGT. V shed 3 bases and J shed 0 bases, with 12 bases lying between them. CDR3 sequence reads: CASSDVLSSSGNTIYF. The CDR3 nucleotides are TGTGCCAGCAGTGACGTCCTCTCCAGCTCTGGAAACACCATATATTTT.

The chain couples TRBV19 to TRBJ1-3; the match to TRBD1 covers 9 bases. Per the germline V gene, CDR1 is LNHDA and CDR2 is SQIVND (reference sequence). CDR3 length: 16 residues. Unmatched junction bases numbered 10, after V lost 7 bases and J lost 3 bases. CDR3 loop: CASTRLQGAIGNTIYF. CDR3 nucleotide sequence: TGTGCCAGTACCCGCCTACAGGGGGCAATTGGAAACACCATATATTTT.

The V gene is TRBV23-1, the J gene TRBJ1-4, with TRBD1 identical over 7 bases. TRBV23-1 is given ORF status, its function remaining uncertain. The V gene end was trimmed by 3 bases and the J gene end by 4 bases; junction bases not matched to a gene: 11. This CDR3 contains 17 residues. CDR3 DNA sequence: TGCGCCAGCAGTCATCCAAATCAGGGGGATTTTAATGAAAAACTGTTTTTT. Encoded protein: CASSHPNQGDFNEKLFF.

Only one count was recorded for this clone. The chain links TRBV29-1 to TRBJ1-1; 8 nucleotides align to TRBD1. This CDR3 is 12 amino acids long. V dropped 3 bases and J dropped 6; count of bases not matched to a gene: 3. In germline, CDR1 is SQVTM, CDR2 ANQGSEA. CDR3 nucleotides: TGCAGCGTTGAGACAGGGGTTCCTGAAGCTTTCTTT. Amino acids: CSVETGVPEAFF.

The CDR3 bases are TGTGCCAGCACACGGACAGTTAATTCACCCCTCCACTTT. Amino acid sequence: CASTRTVNSPLHF. The rearrangement uses TRBV2 and TRBJ1-6; a weak D match, TRBD1 (6 bases). Germline values: CDR1 SNHLY, CDR2 FYNNEI. CDR3 length: 13 amino acids. Trimming cost V 7 bases and J 6 bases, with 10 bases left between them. Drawing the rest from reference TRBV2 and TRBJ1-6, the complete variable domain is EPEVTQTPSHQVTQMGQEVILRCVPISNHLYFYWYRQILGQKVEFLVSFYNNEISEKSEIFDDQFSVERPDGSNFTLKIRSTKLEDSAMYFCASTRTVNSPLHFGNGTRLTVT.

The chain couples TRBV9 to TRBJ1-5, with a weak D call TRBD1 (5 bases). V was clipped by 3 bases and J by 1 base, with 11 bases between them. Germline CDR1 SGDLS, CDR2 YYNGEE. The CDR3 has 15 residues. The CDR3 sequence: CASSATGSSNQPQHF. CDR3 bases: TGTGCCAGCAGCGCCACAGGATCAAGCAATCAGCCCCAGCATTTT.

The chain links TRBV2 to TRBJ1-5, with 9 bases that match TRBD1. CDR3 length: 17 amino acids. CDR1 is SNHLY, CDR2 FYNNEI, per germline. V shed 5 bases and J 7 bases; nucleotides not matched to a gene: 15. This CDR3 reads CASSHPGTGSPSQPQHF. For the CDR3, the DNA is TGTGCCAGCAGTCACCCCGGGACAGGGAGCCCCAGCCAGCCCCAGCATTTT. Combining the CDR3 with reference TRBV2 and TRBJ1-5 gives the whole variable domain EPEVTQTPSHQVTQMGQEVILRCVPISNHLYFYWYRQILGQKVEFLVSFYNNEISEKSEIFDDQFSVERPDGSNFTLKIRSTKLEDSAMYFCASSHPGTGSPSQPQHFGDGTRLSIL.

The CDR3 spells CASTPQPSGGTGELFF. The CDR3 DNA reads TGTGCCAGCACCCCTCAGCCTAGCGGGGGCACCGGGGAGCTGTTTTTT. V is TRBV7-2 and J is TRBJ2-2; TRBD2 matches 10 bases. The CDR3 sequence is 16 residues long. In germline, CDR1 is SGHTA, CDR2 FQGNSA. Trimming cost V 7 bases and J 4 bases; bases outside gene matches: 9.

This sequence joins TRBV6-6 and TRBJ2-5, with D maybe TRBD2 (6 bases). This CDR3 spans 15 amino acids. V shed 0 bases and J shed 0 bases, with 8 bases lying between them. Germline V gene sequence: CDR1 MNHNY, CDR2 SVGAGI (reference sequence). CDR3 bases: TGTGCCAGCAGTTACTCGGTAGCGGACCAAGAGACCCAGTACTTC. Translated: CASSYSVADQETQYF.

The chain employs TRBV15 and TRBJ2-5; possible D gene TRBD1, 6 bases. The CDR3 runs 16 residues. Trimming cost V 3 bases and J 5 bases, with 19 bases left between them. In germline, CDR1 is LNHNV, CDR2 YYDKDF (reference sequence). Written as DNA, the CDR3 is TGTGCCACCAGCAGTCCACAGGGTATTGGTGGGGAGACCCAGTACTTC. Translated, it gives CATSSPQGIGGETQYF.

The chain carries TRBV11-2 and TRBJ2-3; unclear D gene. Germline V gives CDR1 SGHAT, CDR2 FQNNGV. The CDR3 is made up of 14 amino acids. The V gene lost 1 base and the J gene lost 1 base, with 6 bases spanning the gap. The chain's CDR3 is CASSLAQGTDTQYF. CDR3 sequence (DNA): TGTGCCAGCAGCTTAGCCCAGGGCACAGATACGCAGTATTTT. The entire variable domain, with the rest obtained from reference TRBV11-2 and TRBJ2-3, is as follows: EAGVAQSPRYKIIEKRQSVAFWCNPISGHATLYWYQQILGQGPKLLIQFQNNGVVDDSQLPKDRFSAERLKGVDSTLKIQPAKLEDSAVYLCASSLAQGTDTQYFGPGTRLTVL.

The chain is built from TRBV3-1 (or the pseudogene TRBV3-2) and TRBJ2-7; D may be TRBD2 (6 bases). The ends were cut back, 0 bases at V and 3 bases at J, with 15 bases in the middle. This CDR3 comprises 16 residues. CDR1 is LGHDT and CDR2 is YNNKEL in the germline V gene (reference sequence). CDR3 region: CASSQDSGTDLYEQYF. The CDR3 coding sequence is TGTGCCAGCAGCCAAGATTCCGGGACTGACCTCTACGAGCAGTACTTC.

V usage is TRBV11-2 and J usage is TRBJ1-6, with D uncertain. This CDR3 contains 15 residues. The germline gives CDR1 SGHAT, CDR2 FQNNGV. V lost 0 bases to trimming and J lost 6 bases, with 9 bases between them. This CDR3 is CASSLDPAINSPLHF. The DNA of the CDR3 is TGTGCCAGCAGCTTAGATCCCGCGATTAATTCACCCCTCCACTTT.

This chain uses TRBV6-4 with TRBJ1-2; D not certain. The V and J ends lost 5 bases and 1 base respectively, with 11 bases between them. The CDR3 runs to 14 residues. Germline V gene data show CDR1 as MRHNA and CDR2 as SNTAGT. The CDR3: CASSNKLLNYGYTF. As DNA, the CDR3 is TGTGCCAGCAGTAATAAACTGCTTAACTATGGCTACACCTTC.

This clone occurred once. The rearrangement uses TRBV12-3 or TRBV12-4 and TRBJ1-5, with D unresolved. Trimming left V 2 bases short and J 6 bases short, with 8 bases between. CDR3 size: 13 residues. The CDR3 coding sequence is TGTGCCAGCAGTTTATACAGAAGTCAGCCCCAGCATTTT. Residues: CASSLYRSQPQHF.

This chain uses TRBV4-1 with TRBJ2-7; D perhaps matches TRBD1 (5 bases). V shed 0 bases and J shed 0 bases, with 18 bases lying between them. The CDR3 sequence is 18 residues long. Germline lookup yields CDR1 MGHRA and CDR2 YSYEKL. CDR3 bases: TGCGCCAGCAGCCAAGATGGCGGCCCAGGGTTCCGCTCCTACGAGCAGTACTTC. It translates to CASSQDGGPGFRSYEQYF.

J is TRBJ2-3 and V is TRBV11-2; the D is unclear. V was trimmed by 5 bases and J by 3 bases, leaving 27 bases between them. The germline gives CDR1 SGHAT, CDR2 FQNNGV. The CDR3 runs to 19 residues. This CDR3 reads CASSPVISLRQASTDTQYF. In DNA form, the CDR3 reads TGTGCCAGCAGCCCCGTGATCAGCCTGCGGCAAGCCTCGACAGATACGCAGTATTTT.

The chain carries TRBV5-8 and TRBJ2-1; D may be TRBD2 (6 bases). CDR1 and CDR2 from the germline V gene are SGHTS and YDEGEE. The CDR3 has 16 amino acids. V shed 5 bases and J shed 0 bases, with 15 bases lying between them. Written as DNA, the CDR3 is TGTGCCAGCAGTATAGAAGGACTACTCTCCTACAATGAGCAGTTCTTC. Its protein product is CASSIEGLLSYNEQFF.

The V gene is TRBV19, the J gene TRBJ2-7; TRBD1 matches at 7 bases. The CDR3 contains 13 residues. V shed 10 bases and J 5 bases; nucleotides not matched to a gene: 11. Germline V gene sequence: CDR1 LNHDA, CDR2 SQIVND (reference sequence). The CDR3 DNA reads TGTGCCACCAACGGGGACAGTTCCCACGAGCAGTACTTC. Amino acids: CATNGDSSHEQYF.